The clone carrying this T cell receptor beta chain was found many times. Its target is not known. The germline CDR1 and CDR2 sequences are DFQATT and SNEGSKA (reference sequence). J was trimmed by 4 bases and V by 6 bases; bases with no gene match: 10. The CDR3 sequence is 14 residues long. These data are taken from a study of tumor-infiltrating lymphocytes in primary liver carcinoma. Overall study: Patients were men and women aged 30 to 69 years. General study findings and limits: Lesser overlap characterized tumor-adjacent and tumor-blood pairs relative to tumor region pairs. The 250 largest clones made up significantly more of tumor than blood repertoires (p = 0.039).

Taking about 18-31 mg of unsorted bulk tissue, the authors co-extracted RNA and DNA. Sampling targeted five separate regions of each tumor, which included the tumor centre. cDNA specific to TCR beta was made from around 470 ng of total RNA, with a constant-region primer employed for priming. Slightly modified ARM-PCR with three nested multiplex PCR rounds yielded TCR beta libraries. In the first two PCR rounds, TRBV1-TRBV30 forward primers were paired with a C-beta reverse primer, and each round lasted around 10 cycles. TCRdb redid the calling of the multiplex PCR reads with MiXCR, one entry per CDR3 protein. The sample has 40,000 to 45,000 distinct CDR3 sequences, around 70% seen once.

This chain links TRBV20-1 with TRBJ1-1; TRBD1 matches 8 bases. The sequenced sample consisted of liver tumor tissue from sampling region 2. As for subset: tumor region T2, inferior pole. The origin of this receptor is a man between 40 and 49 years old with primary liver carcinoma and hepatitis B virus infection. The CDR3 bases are TGCAGTGCCAGCAACAGGGGGATCAGCACTGAAGCTTTCTTT. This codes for CSASNRGISTEAFF.